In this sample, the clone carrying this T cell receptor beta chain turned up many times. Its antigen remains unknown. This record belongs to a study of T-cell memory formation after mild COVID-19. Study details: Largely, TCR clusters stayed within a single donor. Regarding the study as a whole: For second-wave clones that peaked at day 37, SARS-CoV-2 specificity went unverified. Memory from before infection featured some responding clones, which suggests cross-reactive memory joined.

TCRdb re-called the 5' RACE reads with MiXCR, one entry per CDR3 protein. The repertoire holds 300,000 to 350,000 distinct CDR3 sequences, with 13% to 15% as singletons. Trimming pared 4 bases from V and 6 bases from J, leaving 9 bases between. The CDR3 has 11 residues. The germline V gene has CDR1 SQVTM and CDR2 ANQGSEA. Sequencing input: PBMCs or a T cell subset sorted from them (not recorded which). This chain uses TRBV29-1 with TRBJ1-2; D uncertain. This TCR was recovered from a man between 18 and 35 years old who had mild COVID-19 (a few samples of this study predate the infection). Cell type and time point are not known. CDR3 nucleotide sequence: TGCAGCGTTGCTACCGGCCATGGCTACACCTTC. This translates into CSVATGHGYTF.